The 3 T cell receptor beta chains below were found in one sample sequenced in a study of T cell responses to AZD1222 COVID-19 vaccine. Sequencing was performed with immunoSEQ multiplex PCR; in TCRdb, only in-frame clones are kept and a portion is missing. The table includes some 150,000 clones, around 90% detected once. The sample was peripheral blood, taken 28 days after the second AZD1222 dose. These TCRs come from an adult who received the AZD1222 COVID-19 vaccine.

The V and J genes are TRBV27 and TRBJ2-7; D uncertain. Per germline, CDR1 MNHEY and CDR2 SMNVEV (reference sequence). CDR3 size: 15 residues. The germline V and J ends were trimmed by 0 bases and 2 bases, with 11 bases remaining between them. The CDR3 sequence is CASSLSTGWAYEQYF. In nucleotides, the CDR3 is TGTGCCAGCAGTTTATCGACCGGTTGGGCCTACGAGCAGTACTTC.

The gene calls are TRBV5-6 and TRBJ1-5; TRBD1 matches at 11 bases. Germline loops: CDR1 SGHDT, CDR2 YYEEEE. The CDR3 has 16 residues. Trimming removed 4 bases from V and 1 base from J; junction bases left unmatched: 4. The CDR3 nucleotides are TGTGCCAGCAGCCTTGGGGACAGGGGGAGCAATCAGCCCCAGCATTTT. Translated, it gives CASSLGDRGSNQPQHF.

The genes are TRBV3-1 (or the pseudogene TRBV3-2) and TRBJ2-7; 10 nucleotides agree with TRBD1. Germline loops: CDR1 LGHDT, CDR2 YNNKEL (reference sequence). J was trimmed by 5 bases and V by 0 bases; bases with no gene match: 13. This CDR3 is 18 amino acids long. The CDR3 nucleotides are TGTGCCAGCAGCCAAGACTACAAGACAGGGGGCGAAACACACGAGCAGTACTTC. Its protein product is CASSQDYKTGGETHEQYF.